The 26 T cell receptor beta chains reported below all come from one sample, sequenced in a study of T cells expressing NK-cell markers. TCRdb processed the 5' RACE reads again and assigns one entry to each CDR3 protein, with no DNA. The specimen's table records about 390,000 distinct CDR3 sequences. Sequences were obtained from blood T cells: a sorted CD56 or NKG2C T cell subset, CD4+ or CD8+ T cells, or bulk PBMC T cells (not recorded which). These receptors were collected from a woman in her forties or fifties in good health.

This chain links TRBV7-3 with TRBJ2-6. Germline V CDR1 and CDR2: SGHTA, FQGTGA. This CDR3 spans 16 amino acids. CDR3: CASSFFGGSGANVLTF.

This chain links TRBV12-3 or TRBV12-4 with TRBJ1-1. The length of the CDR3 is 16 residues. The CDR3 loop is CASSLRRVNMNTEAFF.

The chain has TRBV24-1 and TRBJ1-2; absent DNA, TCRdb's TRBD1 call cannot be checked. Germline CDR1 KGHDR, CDR2 SFDVKD. This CDR3 region has 16 residues. The CDR3 is CATSDPGPEDPYGYTF.

The genes are TRBV3-1 and TRBJ2-3; without DNA, the TCRdb call of TRBD2 cannot be checked. This CDR3 has 16 amino acids. The germline V gene has CDR1 LGHDT and CDR2 YNNKEL (reference sequence). The CDR3 reads CASSTGTSGSPDTQYF.

This sequence joins TRBV12-3 or TRBV12-4 and TRBJ1-1; the TCRdb call, TRBD1, lacks DNA for checking. There are 13 residues in the CDR3. This CDR3 is CASSIAGDTEAFF.

The genes are TRBV29-1 and TRBJ2-5; the TRBD1 assignment by TCRdb is unverifiable without DNA. The CDR3 covers 16 residues. The germline CDR1 and CDR2 sequences are SQVTM and ANQGSEA. The CDR3 loop reads CSVEDLGQGLQETQYF.

V gene TRBV24-1 combines with J gene TRBJ2-6; the TRBD1 assignment by TCRdb is unverifiable without DNA. In germline, CDR1 is KGHDR, CDR2 SFDVKD. CDR3 length: 15 residues. CDR3 sequence: CATSDPRTGANVLTF.

This chain uses TRBV9 with TRBJ2-5. Germline CDR1 and CDR2: SGDLS and YYNGEE. The CDR3 is 13 amino acids. This CDR3 reads CASSVEGFGTQYF.

This chain uses TRBV6-5 with TRBJ2-1. Germline-derived CDR1 and CDR2 are MNHEY and SVGAGI. This CDR3 region has 14 residues. The CDR3 is CASTRTVPYNEQFF.

CDR3 sequence: CASSLPTPNEQFF. The chain has TRBV27 and TRBJ2-1. Germline V gene data show CDR1 as MNHEY and CDR2 as SMNVEV (reference sequence). The CDR3 covers 13 residues.

This chain uses TRBV6-4 with TRBJ2-3; TCRdb's D call of TRBD1 is untestable without DNA. The length of the CDR3 is 14 residues. CDR1 is MRHNA and CDR2 is SNTAGT in the germline V gene. The CDR3 loop is CASSDDSSPDTQYF.

The gene calls are TRBV4-1 and TRBJ2-7. Germline V gene sequence: CDR1 MGHRA, CDR2 YSYEKL. The CDR3 covers 13 residues. CDR3 loop: CASSSVESYEQYF.

This sequence joins TRBV5-1 and TRBJ1-6; the TCRdb call, TRBD1, lacks DNA for checking. The CDR3 has 15 amino acids. The V gene's germline CDR1 is SGHRS and CDR2 YFSETQ. The CDR3 here is CASSLGGQGRSPLHF.

The chain combines TRBV7-3 with TRBJ2-1; TCRdb's D call of TRBD2 is untestable without DNA. The CDR3 is 17 amino acids. Germline lookup yields CDR1 SGHTA and CDR2 FQGTGA. CDR3: CASSPGWGTSWDNEQFF.

V is TRBV23-1 and J is TRBJ2-2. TRBV23-1 belongs to the ORF category, with a function that is uncertain. The CDR3 runs to 11 residues. The CDR3 sequence is CARSVSGELFF.

The V call is TRBV3-1, the J call TRBJ2-1; TCRdb's D call, TRBD2, is unchecked because there is no DNA. The CDR3 length is 12 residues. Germline V lookup: CDR1 LGHDT, CDR2 YNNKEL (reference sequence). CDR3 residues: CASSEREGEQFF.

The chain employs TRBV5-6 and TRBJ2-3; TCRdb reports TRBD2, a call that lacks DNA to check it against. The CDR3 totals 16 residues. Germline CDR1 SGHDT, CDR2 YYEEEE. Here the CDR3 reads CASSLRLAGGQDTQYF.

CDR3 loop: CASRTSGRSNEQFF. V gene TRBV3-1 combines with J gene TRBJ2-1; TCRdb gives TRBD2 as the D gene, but with no DNA this cannot be confirmed. The germline V gene has CDR1 LGHDT and CDR2 YNNKEL (reference sequence). This CDR3 has 14 amino acids.

The rearrangement uses TRBV20-1 and TRBJ1-1. The germline gives CDR1 DFQATT, CDR2 SNEGSKA (reference sequence). The CDR3 spans 14 residues. This CDR3 reads CSAARGAGGTEAFF.

The chain joins TRBV11-1 to TRBJ1-6. There are 13 residues in the CDR3. Germline CDR1 reads SGHAT; CDR2 reads FQDESV (reference sequence). The CDR3 region is CASSLGPMSPLHF. The variable domain in full, completed from reference TRBV11-1 and TRBJ1-6, reads EAEVAQSPRYKITEKSQAVAFWCDPISGHATLYWYRQILGQGPELLVQFQDESVVDDSQLPKDRFSAERLKGVDSTLKIQPAELGDSAMYLCASSLGPMSPLHFGNGTRLTVT.

The chain combines TRBV5-5 with TRBJ2-2; TCRdb's D call of TRBD1 is untestable without DNA. Germline V gives CDR1 SGHKS, CDR2 YYEKEE (reference sequence). There are 18 residues in the CDR3. The CDR3: CASSYLTGTVLKTGELFF. Full variable domain (missing parts from reference TRBV5-5 and TRBJ2-2): DAGVTQSPTHLIKTRGQQVTLRCSPISGHKSVSWYQQVLGQGPQFIFQYYEKEERGRGNFPDRFSARQFPNYSSELNVNALLLGDSALYLCASSYLTGTVLKTGELFFGEGSRLTVL.

The chain is built from TRBV12-3 or TRBV12-4 and TRBJ1-1; TCRdb proposes TRBD1, but this gene call is untestable without DNA. The CDR3 consists of 16 residues. Here the CDR3 reads CASSFRQAEMNTEAFF.

The genes are TRBV5-1 and TRBJ2-2; TCRdb selects TRBD1, and the lack of DNA leaves this call unchecked. This CDR3 contains 15 residues. Germline CDR1 reads SGHRS; CDR2 reads YFSETQ. CDR3 residues: CASNPRGSDTGELFF.

The chain links TRBV5-1 to TRBJ2-1; TCRdb returns TRBD1, unconfirmable since there is no DNA. The CDR3 sequence is 18 residues long. CDR1 and CDR2 (germline): SGHRS, YFSETQ. The CDR3 protein is CASSTGTGFFQSYNEQFF.

The CDR3 region is CASSQRMEVNGELFF. The rearrangement links TRBV4-1 to TRBJ2-2; the D gene TCRdb calls, TRBD2, cannot be checked with no DNA. This CDR3 comprises 15 residues. CDR1 MGHRA and CDR2 YSYEKL come from the germline V gene.

The V gene is TRBV29-1, the J gene TRBJ2-1. CDR1 is SQVTM and CDR2 is ANQGSEA in the germline V gene. CDR3 size: 12 residues. The CDR3: CSVEDVLNEQFF.